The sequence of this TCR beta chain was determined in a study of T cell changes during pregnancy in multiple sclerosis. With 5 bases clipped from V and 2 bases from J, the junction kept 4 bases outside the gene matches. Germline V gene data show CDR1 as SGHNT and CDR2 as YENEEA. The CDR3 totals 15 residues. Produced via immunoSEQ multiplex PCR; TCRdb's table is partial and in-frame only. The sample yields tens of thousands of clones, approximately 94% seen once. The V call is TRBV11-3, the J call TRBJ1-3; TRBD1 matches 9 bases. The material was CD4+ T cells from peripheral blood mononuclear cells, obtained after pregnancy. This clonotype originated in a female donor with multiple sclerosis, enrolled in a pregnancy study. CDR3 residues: CASSVGQGPGNTIYF. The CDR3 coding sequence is TGTGCCAGCAGCGTGGGACAGGGTCCTGGAAACACCATATATTTT.